These 6 T cell receptor beta chains came from one sample sequenced in a study of T cell responses to AZD1222 COVID-19 vaccine. Method: immunoSEQ multiplex PCR; TCRdb's copy keeps in-frame clones and lacks some. The repertoire holds approximately 200,000 clones, with roughly 88% as singletons. Here the sequenced sample was peripheral blood, taken on day 0 of AZD1222 vaccination. The origin of the receptors is an adult in good health.

V is TRBV28 and J is TRBJ1-6, with 9 positions matching TRBD1. From germline, CDR1 is MDHEN and CDR2 SYDVKM. Trimming took 3 bases from V and 7 from J; bases not matched to a gene: 7. The CDR3 consists of 16 residues. This CDR3 reads CASSFSGTGTNSPLHF. The CDR3 nucleotides read TGTGCCAGCAGTTTCTCCGGGACAGGGACCAATTCACCCCTCCACTTT.

V is TRBV30 and J is TRBJ1-3; D may be TRBD1 (5 bases). Per the germline V gene, CDR1 is GTSNPN and CDR2 is SVGIG (reference sequence). The CDR3 runs to 15 residues. Trimming took off 3 bases at V and 0 bases at J, with 12 bases between the two ends. The CDR3 DNA reads as TGTGCCTGGAGCGGGGGTCTAGACTCTGGAAACACCATATATTTT. This encodes CAWSGGLDSGNTIYF.

This chain links TRBV28 with TRBJ2-7, with TRBD1 matching 9 bases. The CDR3 length is 15 residues. CDR1 MDHEN and CDR2 SYDVKM come from the germline V gene. V lost 6 bases and J lost 3; bases outside the gene matches: 9. CDR3 sequence: CASRPGTGRIYEQYF. The CDR3 nucleotides read TGTGCCAGCAGACCCGGGACAGGGAGAATCTACGAGCAGTACTTC.

CDR3 sequence (DNA): TGCGCCAGCAGCCCCCCGGTGGGAGGGCCGACACTCTACGAGCAGTACTTC. As protein: CASSPPVGGPTLYEQYF. The chain couples TRBV5-1 to TRBJ2-7, with 7 bases lining up with TRBD2. Germline V lookup: CDR1 SGHRS, CDR2 YFSETQ. The CDR3 length is 17 residues. The ends lost 4 bases at V and 3 bases at J; junction bases unmatched: 16.

The rearrangement links TRBV6-2 or TRBV6-3 to TRBJ1-5; possible D gene TRBD1, 5 bases. CDR1 is MNHEY, CDR2 SVGEGT, per germline. The ends were cut back, 2 bases at V and 4 bases at J, with 18 bases in the middle. The length of the CDR3 is 17 residues. In DNA, the CDR3 is TGTGCCAGCAGTTACCATATCGTTAGGGGTGGAAATCAGCCCCAGCATTTT. It encodes CASSYHIVRGGNQPQHF.

The rearrangement links TRBV10-1 to TRBJ2-7; D remains unclear. V was trimmed by 1 base and J by 2 bases, leaving 15 bases between them. Germline lookup yields CDR1 WNHNN and CDR2 SYGVQD (reference sequence). CDR3 length: 16 amino acids. The CDR3 reads CASSEYGSRFPYEQYF. DNA for the CDR3: TGCGCCAGCAGTGAGTATGGGTCCCGATTCCCCTACGAGCAGTACTTC.